These 31 T cell receptor beta chains were all obtained from the same sample, sequenced in a study of T cells in localized non-small cell lung cancer (dated by TCRdb to the early 2020s). The method was the immunoSEQ multiplex PCR assay. Not all clones reach the TCRdb copy of this immuneACCESS table, which keeps in-frame sequences only. Checked studies attribute under half of the gap to unresolved V genes and leave the rest unexplained. Present in this sample are approximately 30,000 clones, more than 85% of which were seen just once. About 12% of the sample is in the top ten clones. The specimen comprised peripheral blood mononuclear cells, sampled before any cancer treatment. The receptors shown here come from a female donor of 60 years or more with stage II lung adenocarcinoma.

The V call is TRBV5-4, the J call TRBJ2-1; the match to TRBD2 covers 10 bases. The CDR3 is made up of 16 amino acids. Germline trimming cut 0 bases from V and 5 bases from J; bases unmatched to any gene: 5. Germline CDR1 is SGHNT and CDR2 is YYREEE (reference sequence). The CDR3 DNA sequence: TGTGCCAGCAGCTTGGGGATAGCGGGAGGAGACAATGAGCAGTTCTTC. Its translation: CASSLGIAGGDNEQFF. The variable domain in full, completed from reference TRBV5-4 and TRBJ2-1, reads ETGVTQSPTHLIKTRGQQVTLRCSSQSGHNTVSWYQQALGQGPQFIFQYYREEENGRGNFPPRFSGLQFPNYSSELNVNALELDDSALYLCASSLGIAGGDNEQFFGPGTRLTVL.

This clone was seen just once. This chain connects TRBV19 to TRBJ2-7, with D possibly being TRBD1 (6 bases). The CDR3 covers 14 residues. V lost 7 bases and J 3 bases, leaving 16 bases between the germline ends. Germline lookup yields CDR1 LNHDA and CDR2 SQIVND (reference sequence). The CDR3 DNA sequence: TGTGCCAGTAATCGCCCGGGACACGTCTACGAGCAGTACTTC. This encodes CASNRPGHVYEQYF.

The rearrangement joins TRBV4-3 to TRBJ2-7, with D tentatively TRBD1 (7 bases). Germline V gene sequence: CDR1 LGHNA, CDR2 YSLEER. V was trimmed by 4 bases and J by 3 bases, leaving 16 bases between them. This CDR3 contains 15 residues. Here the CDR3 reads CASSLQEGADYEQYF. The DNA for the CDR3 is TGCGCCAGCAGCCTTCAGGAGGGGGCTGACTACGAGCAGTACTTC.

The rearrangement links TRBV30 to TRBJ1-1, with 12 bases that match TRBD1. The CDR3 consists of 16 residues. Per the germline V gene, CDR1 is GTSNPN and CDR2 is SVGIG (reference sequence). The V and J ends lost 7 bases and 11 bases, in that order; junction bases with no gene match: 20. DNA of the CDR3: TGTGCCTTCTACCAGAGCCGGGACAGGGGGCCCCTCGGGGCTTTCTTT. Residues: CAFYQSRDRGPLGAFF.

This clone was counted once. The chain recombines TRBV28 with TRBJ1-4; 9 bases map to TRBD1. Germline V gene data show CDR1 as MDHEN and CDR2 as SYDVKM. Germline trimming cut 5 bases from V and 4 bases from J; bases unmatched to any gene: 11. The CDR3 totals 17 residues. CDR3 residues: CASSTGTGTGGNEKLFF. CDR3 bases: TGTGCCAGCAGTACCGGGACAGGGACTGGAGGTAATGAAAAACTGTTTTTT. The full variable domain, with the rest looked up from reference TRBV28 and TRBJ1-4, is DVKVTQSSRYLVKRTGEKVFLECVQDMDHENMFWYRQDPGLGLRLIYFSYDVKMKEKGDIPEGYSVSREKKERFSLILESASTNQTSMYLCASSTGTGTGGNEKLFFGSGTQLSVL.

This chain links TRBV5-1 with TRBJ1-1; D possibly corresponds to TRBD1 (6 bases). V was pared by 2 bases and J by 0 bases, with 11 bases between. CDR3 length: 15 residues. Germline lookup yields CDR1 SGHRS and CDR2 YFSETQ. The CDR3 DNA reads as TGCGCCAGCAGCTTTGGGACAAACGTGAACACTGAAGCTTTCTTT. It translates to CASSFGTNVNTEAFF. Complete variable domain (other parts from reference TRBV5-1 and TRBJ1-1): KAGVTQTPRYLIKTRGQQVTLSCSPISGHRSVSWYQQTPGQGLQFLFEYFSETQRNKGNFPGRFSGRQFSNSRSEMNVSTLELGDSALYLCASSFGTNVNTEAFFGQGTRLTVV.

J is TRBJ1-2 and V is TRBV28; 8 bases are a match to TRBD1. V lost 3 bases to trimming and J lost 7 bases; unmatched junction nucleotides: 13. The CDR3 loop spans 16 amino acids. Germline assignment: CDR1 MDHEN and CDR2 SYDVKM. CDR3 DNA: TGTGCCAGCAGTTTCCCCTTGGACAGGGCAGCCCTTGGCTACACCTTC. Translated, it gives CASSFPLDRAALGYTF.

The chain uses TRBV6-5 and TRBJ1-1, with 7 bases fitting TRBD1. The V gene's germline CDR1 is MNHEY and CDR2 SVGAGI. There are 13 residues in the CDR3. The V gene end was trimmed by 5 bases and the J gene end by 5 bases; junction bases not matched to a gene: 5. The CDR3 nucleotides read TGTGCCAGCAGTCGTACAGGGGAGACTGAAGCTTTCTTT. This codes for CASSRTGETEAFF.

The chain's CDR3 is CASSQGAGEETQYF. The CDR3 DNA reads as TGCGCCAGCAGCCAAGGGGCGGGGGAGGAGACCCAGTACTTC. The chain uses TRBV4-1 and TRBJ2-5, with 7 positions matching TRBD2. Germline CDR1 is MGHRA and CDR2 is YSYEKL. The CDR3 is 14 residues long. V trimming: 1 base; J trimming: 5 bases; junction bases outside the gene matches: 4.

The gene calls are TRBV7-2 and TRBJ2-3; 11 bases map to TRBD2. This CDR3 has 16 amino acids. Per germline, CDR1 SGHTA and CDR2 FQGNSA. V shed 6 bases and J 0 bases; nucleotides not matched to a gene: 5. DNA for the CDR3: TGTGCCAGCAGACTAGCGGGGGCCAGGAGCACAGATACGCAGTATTTT. It translates to CASRLAGARSTDTQYF.

In its sample, this clone was seen once. The rearrangement joins TRBV11-3 to TRBJ2-3; possibly TRBD1 for D (5 bases). V lost 3 bases, J lost 5 bases, and 12 bases lay in between. The CDR3 contains 14 residues. The V gene's germline CDR1 is SGHNT and CDR2 YENEEA. CDR3 sequence reads: CASSFSGFGDTQYF. The CDR3 coding sequence is TGTGCCAGCAGCTTTTCAGGGTTCGGAGATACGCAGTATTTT.

The genes are TRBV25-1 and TRBJ1-4; TRBD1 might be the D (5 bases). The CDR3 is 15 residues long. Germline CDR1 reads MGHDK; CDR2 reads SYGVNS. Deletions cut 3 bases from V and 5 bases from J, with 13 bases between. The CDR3 coding sequence is TGTGCCAGCAGTGAGGCCTTCCGACAGAATGAAAAACTGTTTTTT. The encoded protein is CASSEAFRQNEKLFF.

V gene TRBV5-1 combines with J gene TRBJ1-5; D uncertain. Trimming cost V 3 bases and J 6 bases, with 10 bases left between them. The CDR3 has 13 residues. The germline gives CDR1 SGHRS, CDR2 YFSETQ. This CDR3 is CASSSVPGQPQHF. The CDR3 DNA reads TGCGCCAGCAGCTCCGTCCCCGGTCAGCCCCAGCATTTT.

V usage is TRBV4-3 and J usage is TRBJ2-3, with 9 bases matching TRBD2. CDR1 LGHNA and CDR2 YSLEER come from the germline V gene. The CDR3 extends over 16 amino acids. V lost 0 bases, J lost 1 base, and 2 bases stayed unmatched. The CDR3 sequence: CASSQDSGSGTDTQYF. Written as DNA, the CDR3 is TGCGCCAGCAGCCAAGATAGCGGGAGTGGCACAGATACGCAGTATTTT.

This sequence joins TRBV6-5 and TRBJ2-2; the match to TRBD2 covers 10 bases. V trimming: 10 bases; J trimming: 2 bases; junction bases outside the gene matches: 7. CDR1 is MNHEY and CDR2 is SVGAGI in the germline V gene. The CDR3 runs to 15 residues. The CDR3 DNA is TGTGCCATATCCGCTAGCGGGAGAAACACCGGGGAGCTGTTTTTT. Its protein is CAISASGRNTGELFF.

The rearrangement joins TRBV10-3 to TRBJ1-3, with TRBD1 matching over 11 bases. Germline assignment: CDR1 ENHRY and CDR2 SYGVKD. Unmatched junction bases numbered 14, after V lost 3 bases and J lost 1 base. The CDR3 is made up of 20 amino acids. The CDR3 region is CAISDPGDRGSWDSGNTIYF. CDR3 DNA sequence: TGTGCCATCAGTGACCCTGGGGACAGGGGGTCATGGGATTCTGGAAACACCATATATTTT.

CDR3: CSARPGGSTTEAFF. DNA for the CDR3: TGCAGCGCCCGACCTGGGGGGTCCACCACTGAAGCTTTCTTT. The V and J genes are TRBV29-1 and TRBJ1-1; the D gene is possibly TRBD1 (5 bases). The CDR3 contains 14 residues. Germline V lookup: CDR1 SQVTM, CDR2 ANQGSEA. Trimming pared 7 bases from V and 4 bases from J, leaving 19 bases between.

The rearrangement joins TRBV28 to TRBJ1-2; 9 bases map to TRBD1. The CDR3 covers 14 residues. Germline V gene sequence: CDR1 MDHEN, CDR2 SYDVKM. With 6 bases clipped from V and 3 bases from J, the junction kept 5 bases outside the gene matches. CDR3 DNA: TGTGCCAGCAGCTTGGGACAGGGAGACTATGGCTACACCTTC. Translated, it gives CASSLGQGDYGYTF.

The gene calls are TRBV5-1 and TRBJ1-1; 9 bases match TRBD1. With V trimmed by 5 bases and J by 7 bases, 12 bases remained unmatched. The CDR3 length is 15 residues. Germline-derived CDR1 and CDR2 are SGHRS and YFSETQ. The CDR3 is CASRPRTGEADEAFF. The CDR3 DNA sequence: TGCGCCAGCAGACCAAGGACAGGGGAGGCCGATGAAGCTTTCTTT.

On this clone: Other DNA sequences in this specimen translate into the identical CDR3. The CDR3 protein is CASSSTYEQYF. The CDR3 nucleotides are TGTGCCAGCAGTTCTACCTACGAGCAGTACTTC. The V gene is TRBV28, the J gene TRBJ2-7; D ambiguous. CDR1 is MDHEN, CDR2 SYDVKM, per germline. The CDR3 extends over 11 amino acids. Trimming left V 4 bases short and J 2 bases short, with 3 bases between.

J is TRBJ1-1 and V is TRBV4-3; the D is unclear. Germline values: CDR1 LGHNA, CDR2 YSLEER. Deletions cut 1 base from V and 2 bases from J, with 11 bases between. The CDR3 length is 15 residues. CDR3 DNA: TGCGCCAGCAGCCAAGCCGGATTGAGTAACACTGAAGCTTTCTTT. Translation gives CASSQAGLSNTEAFF.

V usage is TRBV7-2 and J usage is TRBJ2-1; the D is unclear. The CDR3 covers 13 residues. CDR1 and CDR2 (germline): SGHTA, FQGNSA. Trimming shortened V by 3 bases and J by 9 bases, and 12 bases separated the two germline ends. The CDR3 loop reads CASSFARDPEQFF. The CDR3 DNA follows: TGTGCCAGCAGCTTCGCTCGAGACCCTGAGCAGTTCTTC.

The chain combines TRBV7-6 with TRBJ2-1; 14 bases are shared with TRBD2. V lost 5 bases and J lost 4; bases outside the gene matches: 1. CDR1 SGHVS and CDR2 FNYEAQ come from the germline V gene. This CDR3 is 15 amino acids long. The CDR3 protein is CASSRTSGGYNEQFF. Written as DNA, the CDR3 is TGTGCCAGCAGCCGGACTAGCGGGGGGTACAATGAGCAGTTCTTC.

This sequence joins TRBV7-8 and TRBJ2-1; D might be TRBD1 or TRBD2, each matching 6 bases. V gave up 5 bases and J gave up 1 base, with 15 bases separating them. The CDR3 is 16 amino acids. Germline lookup yields CDR1 SGHVS and CDR2 FQNEAQ. The CDR3 nucleotides are TGTGCCAGCAGCCCGCAGGGGACTTTGTCCTACAATGAGCAGTTCTTC. It codes for CASSPQGTLSYNEQFF.

The V call is TRBV19, the J call TRBJ2-1; 11 nucleotides align to TRBD2. Per germline, CDR1 LNHDA and CDR2 SQIVND (reference sequence). With 7 bases clipped from V and 5 bases from J, the junction kept 22 bases outside the gene matches. CDR3 length equals 20 residues. CDR3: CASKNPGGRASGRKHNEQFF. The CDR3 DNA follows: TGTGCCAGTAAAAATCCGGGGGGGAGGGCTAGCGGGAGGAAGCACAATGAGCAGTTCTTC. The whole variable domain, filled in from reference TRBV19 and TRBJ2-1, reads DGGITQSPKYLFRKEGQNVTLSCEQNLNHDAMYWYRQDPGQGLRLIYYSQIVNDFQKGDIAEGYSVSREKKESFPLTVTSAQKNPTAFYLCASKNPGGRASGRKHNEQFFGPGTRLTVL.

This chain links TRBV5-1 with TRBJ2-2; 11 nucleotides agree with TRBD1. Unmatched junction bases numbered 4, after V lost 5 bases and J lost 1 base. The germline gives CDR1 SGHRS, CDR2 YFSETQ. There are 16 residues in the CDR3. CDR3: CASRGQGARNTGELFF. The CDR3 nucleotides are TGCGCCAGCAGAGGACAGGGGGCGAGGAACACCGGGGAGCTGTTTTTT.

The J gene is TRBJ1-4, the V gene TRBV2, with D unclear. CDR1 is SNHLY and CDR2 is FYNNEI in the germline V gene. The CDR3 runs 15 residues. Trimming took 6 bases from V and 0 from J, leaving 11 bases between them. In DNA, the CDR3 is TGTGCCAGCAGCCTGACCGAAGCAACTAATGAAAAACTGTTTTTT. Translated: CASSLTEATNEKLFF.

This chain connects TRBV5-1 to TRBJ1-1, with D perhaps TRBD1 (5 bases). V dropped 0 bases and J dropped 1 base, with 10 bases sitting between them. This CDR3 has 15 amino acids. Germline CDR1 reads SGHRS; CDR2 reads YFSETQ. The CDR3 bases are TGCGCCAGCAGCTTGGGCGAGACAGCGAACACTGAAGCTTTCTTT. Protein sequence: CASSLGETANTEAFF. Together with reference TRBV5-1 and TRBJ1-1, the CDR3 gives the full variable domain: KAGVTQTPRYLIKTRGQQVTLSCSPISGHRSVSWYQQTPGQGLQFLFEYFSETQRNKGNFPGRFSGRQFSNSRSEMNVSTLELGDSALYLCASSLGETANTEAFFGQGTRLTVV.

For this clone: The same CDR3 also results from other DNA sequences found in this sample. Written as DNA, the CDR3 is TGTGCCAGCAGCTTGGGGACAGGGAGGGAGACCCAGTACTTC. It translates to CASSLGTGRETQYF. The V gene is TRBV5-8, the J gene TRBJ2-5; the match to TRBD1 covers 8 bases. V trimming: 0 bases; J trimming: 5 bases; junction bases outside the gene matches: 3. Germline V gene lookup returns CDR1 SGHTS and CDR2 YDEGEE. This CDR3 spans 14 amino acids.

This clone was detected once. The chain couples TRBV28 to TRBJ1-1; D is ambiguous. CDR3 size: 14 residues. Trimming pared 4 bases from V and 4 bases from J, leaving 13 bases between. Germline assignment: CDR1 MDHEN and CDR2 SYDVKM. The CDR3 nucleotides are TGTGCCAGCAGTTCCAACGGGAGAGGCACTGAAGCTTTCTTT. It is translated as CASSSNGRGTEAFF.

This chain connects TRBV27 to TRBJ2-5; D possibly matches TRBD1 or TRBD2 (6 bases each). The CDR3 is 15 residues long. Germline loops: CDR1 MNHEY, CDR2 SMNVEV (reference sequence). Trimming removed 2 bases from V and 2 bases from J, with 12 bases in between. CDR3 coding DNA: TGTGCCAGCAGTTTAAAGGGGGGTCGACAAGAGACCCAGTACTTC. This encodes CASSLKGGRQETQYF.